This TCR beta chain was sequenced for a study of T cells in Graves' hyperthyroidism and ophthalmopathy. The germline gives CDR1 SGHRS, CDR2 YFSETQ. The CDR3 extends over 16 amino acids. V lost 4 bases to trimming and J lost 6 bases; unmatched junction nucleotides: 11. Amplified TCR beta CDR3 regions came from RNA transcripts. A first-round RT-PCR of the TCR CDR3 used the HTBI primer set. TCRdb re-called the multiplex PCR reads through MiXCR, storing one row per CDR3 protein. The table shows about 500,000 distinct CDR3 sequences, with 16% occurring only once. Study results and caveats: Most thyroid clonotypes expanded above 0.001 were also detected in blood.

Worth noting for this clonotype: Antigen unknown.

Graves' hyperthyroidism was deemed stable given no ophthalmopathy progression within 18 months. Newly diagnosed hyperthyroidism patients aged 18 to 65 years had disease lasting under 2 months. Exclusion of patients followed from uncontrolled infection, other autoimmune disease, pregnancy or lactation. This clonotype originated in a woman younger than 30 with Graves' hyperthyroidism. V is TRBV5-1 and J is TRBJ2-1, with 9 bases that match TRBD1. The source material was blood. This chain's CDR3 is CASSDPGTGMFNEQFF. CDR3 nucleotides: TGCGCCAGCAGCGACCCCGGGACAGGGATGTTCAATGAGCAGTTCTTC.